Listed below are T cell receptor beta chains from one sample, sequenced in a study of blood T cell repertoires in COVID-19. Clones were read by immunoSEQ multiplex PCR, and TCRdb kept only the in-frame ones, dropping some. The data show approximately 70,000 clones, approximately 88% seen once. Input material: peripheral blood. These receptors all stem from an elderly man with active or convalescent COVID-19. CDR3s include the opening cysteine and the closing phenylalanine or tryptophan. The D gene is left open where the match is weak. Clone size, where shown, is once, few, many, or a class for clones that have expanded.

v_call	j_call	clone_size	d_call	cdr3_nt	cdr3_aa
TRBV19	TRBJ1-6	.	TRBD1	TGTGCCAGTAGTAACAGGGGACGAGATTCACCCCTCCACTTT	CASSNRGRDSPLHF
TRBV4-2	TRBJ2-7	few	.	TGTGCCAGCAGCCAAAGCCAGCGCACCTACGAGCAGTACTTC	CASSQSQRTYEQYF
TRBV30	TRBJ2-7	.	.	TGTGCCTGGAGTGTATTGGACAGCGGATGGGGGGAGCAGTACTTC	CAWSVLDSGWGEQYF
TRBV7-8	TRBJ2-2	many	.	TGTGCCAGCAGCTTAGGATGGACTTCGAACACCGGGGAGCTGTTTTTT	CASSLGWTSNTGELFF
TRBV15	TRBJ1-5	.	.	TGTGCCACCAGCAGAGACCGGTCAGGGGTGCAGCCCCAGCATTTT	CATSRDRSGVQPQHF
TRBV7-9	TRBJ1-6	.	.	TGTGCCAGCAGCTTAGCGGACAGAAATTCACCCCTCCACTTT	CASSLADRNSPLHF
TRBV6-2/TRBV6-3	TRBJ2-7	.	TRBD1	TGTGCCAGCAGCTTGATTGACAGGGTTCTAAGCGAGCAGTACTTC	CASSLIDRVLSEQYF
TRBV19	TRBJ2-1	.	.	TGTGCCAGTAGTATAGGTAGCGGTTCCTACAATGAGCAGTTCTTC	CASSIGSGSYNEQFF
TRBV30	TRBJ2-3	.	TRBD2	TGTGCCTGGAGTGCGCTAGCGGGGGGATTCACAGATACGCAGTATTTT	CAWSALAGGFTDTQYF
TRBV19	TRBJ1-2	.	.	TGTGCCAGTACTGCGTCAGGGAGGGGTTATGGCTACACCTTC	CASTASGRGYGYTF
TRBV6-2/TRBV6-3	TRBJ2-3	.	.	TGTGCCAGCAGCAATACCGGACAGATTGGTACGCAGTATTTT	CASSNTGQIGTQYF
TRBV6-5	TRBJ2-7	once	TRBD1	TGTGCCAGCAGTTTGGGGACAGGAAGGTACGAGCAGTACTTC	CASSLGTGRYEQYF
TRBV6-1	TRBJ1-5	.	.	TGTGCCAGCAGTGGACGACCTCTAGGGCAGGGGTTACAGCCCCAGCATTTT	CASSGRPLGQGLQPQHF
TRBV25-1	TRBJ2-1	.	TRBD1	TGTGCCAGCAGGGGGGCAGGGACAGGGTACAATGAGCAGTTCTTC	CASRGAGTGYNEQFF
TRBV6-5	TRBJ1-1	.	TRBD1	TGTGCCAGCACCCGGACAGGGAACACTGAAGCTTTCTTT	CASTRTGNTEAFF
TRBV3-1/TRBV3-2	TRBJ2-3	.	TRBD2	TGTGCCAGCAGCCATTCCACCCGAGCGGGAGGGCCTAGAAGCACAGATACGCAGTATTTT	CASSHSTRAGGPRSTDTQYF
TRBV4-3	TRBJ2-3	.	.	TGCGCCAGCAGCCAAGCTTATAGCGCGAGTGGTAGAGATACGCAGTATTTT	CASSQAYSASGRDTQYF
TRBV6-6	TRBJ2-7	few	TRBD2	TGTGCCAGCAGCCCCCTCCAGCAGCGGGAATACGAGCAGTACTTC	CASSPLQQREYEQYF
TRBV24-1	TRBJ1-1	few	TRBD1	TGTGCCACCAGTGATTCGGACAGGGGTACTGAAGCTTTCTTT	CATSDSDRGTEAFF
TRBV5-3	TRBJ2-3	.	.	TGTGCCTTAGCGGAGGCCGACACAGATACGCAGTATTTT	CALAEADTDTQYF
TRBV5-4	TRBJ1-5	.	TRBD1	TGTGCCAGCAGCGCGGAGGGACAGATCCCCAATCAGCCCCAGCATTTT	CASSAEGQIPNQPQHF
TRBV9	TRBJ1-4	.	.	TGTGCCAGCTCCCGAGCAACTAATGAAAAACTGTTTTTT	CASSRATNEKLFF
TRBV6-2/TRBV6-3	TRBJ2-5	.	TRBD1	TGTGCCAGCAGTCCAGGGGGCCCGGAGACCCAGTACTTC	CASSPGGPETQYF
TRBV5-1	TRBJ2-3	once	TRBD2	TGCGCCAGCAGCTTGGGGGGACTAGCGGGATCTAGCACAGATACGCAGTATTTT	CASSLGGLAGSSTDTQYF
TRBV5-1	TRBJ2-3	.	.	TGCGCCAGCAGCTCGGGGGACAGTATTGCAGATACGCAGTATTTT	CASSSGDSIADTQYF